This T cell receptor (beta chain) was profiled in a study of cytotoxic CD8 clonotypes in ibrutinib-treated CLL. The CDR3 runs 12 residues. Germline assignment: CDR1 SGHAT and CDR2 FQNNGV. V gave up 0 bases and J gave up 12 bases, with 12 bases separating them. TCRdb keeps only in-frame clones here, not all; method: immunoSEQ multiplex PCR. The repertoire holds about 84,000 clones, with 86% as singletons. This specimen consisted of PBMCs, obtained before ibrutinib treatment. The genes are TRBV11-2 and TRBJ2-7; D ambiguous. This TCR came from a human donor with chronic lymphocytic leukemia. CDR3 protein: CASSLDFGVLYF. CDR3 DNA sequence: TGTGCCAGCAGCTTAGATTTTGGAGTTCTGTACTTC.